Listed here are 16 T cell receptor beta chains from one sample, sequenced in a study of cytomegalovirus exposure and HLA in healthy donors. The assay was immunoSEQ multiplex PCR, and TCRdb's table has in-frame clones only and misses some. The table lists some 150,000 clones, 80% to 90% of them singletons. The specimen was PBMCs. Every receptor here comes from a woman aged 25 to 45 in good health and CMV-seronegative.

About this clone: Since the CDR3 does not end with the conserved phenylalanine or tryptophan, this likely comes from a read error. The limits of the CDR3 on the DNA are not certain, so only TCRdb's listed CDR3 is given. The rearrangement uses TRBV6-6 and TRBJ1-2. The CDR3 is 14 amino acids long, termini counted. Germline CDR1 MNHNY, CDR2 SVGAGI (reference sequence). The CDR3 sequence is CASSYSTKPGYASL.

This chain connects TRBV6-6 to TRBJ2-1; 7 nucleotides align to TRBD2. J was trimmed by 6 bases and V by 2 bases; bases with no gene match: 10. The CDR3 runs to 16 residues. Germline lookup yields CDR1 MNHNY and CDR2 SVGAGI (reference sequence). The CDR3 DNA reads TGTGCCAGCAGTTACCGTGGGACTAACGTCGGCAATGAGCAGTTCTTC. Its protein product is CASSYRGTNVGNEQFF.

J is TRBJ2-7 and V is TRBV27, with D possibly matching TRBD1 (6 bases). CDR1 is MNHEY, CDR2 SMNVEV, per germline (reference sequence). This CDR3 is built from 14 residues. V lost 5 bases, J lost 3 bases, and 14 bases lay in between. The DNA of the CDR3 is TGTGCCAGCAGTCCCCGGGACAACTACTACGAGCAGTACTTC. It specifies CASSPRDNYYEQYF.

This clone was seen a single time. The genes are TRBV5-6 and TRBJ1-1; D call uncertain. CDR1 is SGHDT and CDR2 is YYEEEE in the germline V gene. The length of the CDR3 is 12 residues. V gave up 2 bases and J gave up 10 bases, with 12 bases separating them. The CDR3 loop is CASSLLRWRAFF. The CDR3 DNA reads as TGTGCCAGCAGCTTACTGAGATGGAGAGCTTTCTTT. Full variable domain (outside the CDR3, taken from reference TRBV5-6 and TRBJ1-1): DAGVTQSPTHLIKTRGQQVTLRCSPKSGHDTVSWYQQALGQGPQFIFQYYEEEERQRGNFPDRFSGHQFPNYSSELNVNALLLGDSALYLCASSLLRWRAFFGQGTRLTVV.

Note on this clone: Mismatch with germline at one junction end may stem from a read error. This chain connects TRBV5-4 to TRBJ2-3; tentatively, D is TRBD2 (5 bases). Germline V gene sequence: CDR1 SGHNT, CDR2 YYREEE (reference sequence). The CDR3 runs 14 residues. CDR3 nucleotide sequence: TGTGCCAGCAGCTTGTGGGCTAGCCAAAACCTCCAGACGTTT. Protein product: CASSLWASQNLQTF.

The V gene is TRBV6-1, the J gene TRBJ1-4; TRBD1 might be the D (5 bases). Germline V lookup: CDR1 MNHNS, CDR2 SASEGT. V lost 4 bases to trimming and J lost 0 bases, with 24 bases between them. This CDR3 region has 20 residues. CDR3 coding DNA: TGTGCCAGCAGTGTCCCGGTGGCAGGAGGGACTATTGCAACTAATGAAAAACTGTTTTTT. It codes for CASSVPVAGGTIATNEKLFF.

This chain links TRBV11-2 with TRBJ1-6; the D gene is possibly TRBD1 (5 bases). V lost 5 bases and J lost 8, with 13 bases in between. Looked up from germline, CDR1 is SGHAT and CDR2 is FQNNGV. CDR3 length: 14 residues. Here the CDR3 reads CASSPDTSYSPLHF. The CDR3 region has the DNA TGTGCCAGCAGCCCGGACACATCCTATTCACCCCTCCACTTT.

This rearrangement joins TRBV15 to TRBJ2-7; 8 bases line up with TRBD1. The V and J ends lost 5 bases and 4 bases, in that order; junction bases with no gene match: 1. The CDR3 runs 12 residues. In germline, CDR1 is LNHNV, CDR2 YYDKDF (reference sequence). CDR3: CATSRDRYEQYF. The CDR3 coding sequence is TGTGCCACCAGCCGGGACAGGTACGAGCAGTACTTC.

This clone has only a few counts. In nucleotides, the CDR3 is TGTGCCAGCACCCCCTCGACAGGGAACTATGGCTACACCTTC. Translated, it gives CASTPSTGNYGYTF. The chain carries TRBV5-4 and TRBJ1-2; 7 nucleotides match TRBD1. The V and J ends lost 6 bases and 2 bases, in that order; junction bases with no gene match: 7. The CDR3 has 14 amino acids. CDR1 and CDR2 (germline): SGHNT, YYREEE (reference sequence).

V is TRBV6-5 and J is TRBJ2-3; D unclear. Per germline, CDR1 MNHEY and CDR2 SVGAGI. Trimming removed 6 bases at V and 4 bases at J, with 17 bases between. The CDR3 covers 15 residues. CDR3 loop: CASSQSHLVSDTQYF. CDR3 DNA: TGTGCCAGCAGCCAATCACACCTCGTTTCAGATACGCAGTATTTT.

V is TRBV4-1 and J is TRBJ1-2, with TRBD1 matching 8 bases. The length of the CDR3 is 16 residues. The V gene end was trimmed by 2 bases and the J gene end by 2 bases; junction bases not matched to a gene: 7. In germline, CDR1 is MGHRA, CDR2 YSYEKL. Here the CDR3 reads CASSQLGQGRNYGYTF. CDR3 nucleotide sequence: TGCGCCAGCAGCCAACTCGGACAGGGAAGGAACTATGGCTACACCTTC.

The rearrangement links TRBV27 to TRBJ2-5; 12 positions agree with TRBD2. V was clipped by 8 bases and J by 1 base; unmatched bases: 14. Germline V gene lookup returns CDR1 MNHEY and CDR2 SMNVEV (reference sequence). The CDR3 spans 18 residues. CDR3 region: CASASGTSGRPPQETQYF. CDR3 DNA sequence: TGTGCCAGCGCTTCTGGGACTAGCGGGCGACCCCCCCAAGAGACCCAGTACTTC.

This clone was detected only a few times. The rearrangement links TRBV2 to TRBJ1-5; D unresolved. Germline V gene data show CDR1 as SNHLY and CDR2 as FYNNEI. The CDR3 length is 13 residues. V lost 4 bases to trimming and J lost 1 base, with 5 bases between them. CDR3 sequence reads: CASSVMSNQPQHF. The CDR3 bases are TGTGCCAGCAGTGTAATGAGCAATCAGCCCCAGCATTTT.

As regards this clone: The same CDR3 is also encoded by other DNA sequences in this sample. This CDR3 reads CASSSQGDTEAFF. CDR3 bases: TGCGCCAGCAGCTCACAGGGGGACACTGAAGCTTTCTTT. The chain is built from TRBV5-1 and TRBJ1-1; 8 positions agree with TRBD1. CDR3 length equals 13 residues. The germline V gene has CDR1 SGHRS and CDR2 YFSETQ. V lost 3 bases, J lost 3 bases, and 1 base stayed unmatched.

The chain employs TRBV19 and TRBJ1-5; 10 nucleotides agree with TRBD1. Per germline, CDR1 LNHDA and CDR2 SQIVND (reference sequence). This CDR3 spans 19 amino acids. V dropped 0 bases and J dropped 1; count of bases not matched to a gene: 9. The CDR3 sequence is CASSIEPGQGLRSNQPQHF. The CDR3 DNA is TGTGCCAGTAGTATAGAGCCGGGACAGGGGTTAAGGAGCAATCAGCCCCAGCATTTT. The full variable domain, with the rest looked up from reference TRBV19 and TRBJ1-5, is DGGITQSPKYLFRKEGQNVTLSCEQNLNHDAMYWYRQDPGQGLRLIYYSQIVNDFQKGDIAEGYSVSREKKESFPLTVTSAQKNPTAFYLCASSIEPGQGLRSNQPQHFGDGTRLSIL.

The chain links TRBV5-6 to TRBJ2-1; unclear D gene. The germline V gene encodes CDR1 SGHDT and CDR2 YYEEEE. V was trimmed by 1 base and J by 1 base, leaving 9 bases between them. The CDR3 extends over 15 amino acids. The CDR3 nucleotides read TGTGCCAGCAGCTTGTTCGCACAGTCCTACAATGAGCAGTTCTTC. Translation gives CASSLFAQSYNEQFF.